The clone carrying this TCR beta chain was seen many times. What it binds is not known. The sample originates from a study of regulatory T cells in long-lasting Graves disease. Study-wide results and caveats: Only a small sample size was used, which may have cut accuracy.

For TCR beta, libraries came from iRepertoire HTBI primers and Arm-PCR of CDR3 regions. From the multiplex PCR reads, TCRdb called clonotypes with MiXCR, one entry per CDR3 protein. Of fewer than 650,000 distinct CDR3 sequences in the sample, less than 20% were seen once. The V end was cut by 3 bases, the J end by 1 base, with 4 bases between. The CDR3 length is 13 residues. Time point reported: newly diagnosed GD, antithyroid drugs for less than 3 months. Preparation of the TCR library used RNA extracted from PBMCs. These data were also filed under a second study, of T cells in Graves' hyperthyroidism and ophthalmopathy. That work contributes: Stable hyperthyroidism: no ophthalmopathy progression over 18 months of follow-up. Each patient was aged 18 to 65 and had newly diagnosed hyperthyroidism of under 2 months' duration. Ophthalmopathy and stable hyperthyroidism were told apart by a 13 V-J model.

The V and J genes are TRBV12-3 or TRBV12-4 and TRBJ1-5; D is ambiguous. The starting material was peripheral blood mononuclear cells (PBMCs), obtained at new diagnosis, from a patient treated with antithyroid drugs. The receptor comes from a woman aged 30 to 39 with Graves disease. The chain's CDR3 is CASSFGSNQPQHF. DNA of the CDR3: TGTGCCAGCAGTTTTGGGAGCAATCAGCCCCAGCATTTT.